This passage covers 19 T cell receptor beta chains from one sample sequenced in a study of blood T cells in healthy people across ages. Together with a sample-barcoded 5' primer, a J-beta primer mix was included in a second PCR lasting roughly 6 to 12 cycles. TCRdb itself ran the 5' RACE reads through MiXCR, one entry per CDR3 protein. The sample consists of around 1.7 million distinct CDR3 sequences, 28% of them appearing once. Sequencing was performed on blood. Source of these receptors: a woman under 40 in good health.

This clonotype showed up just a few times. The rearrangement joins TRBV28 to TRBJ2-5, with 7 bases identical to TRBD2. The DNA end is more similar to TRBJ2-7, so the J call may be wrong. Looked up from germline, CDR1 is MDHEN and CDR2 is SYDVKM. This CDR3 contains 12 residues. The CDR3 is CATTRGSVEQYF. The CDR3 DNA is TGTGCCACTACGCGGGGGTCGGTCGAGCAGTACTTC.

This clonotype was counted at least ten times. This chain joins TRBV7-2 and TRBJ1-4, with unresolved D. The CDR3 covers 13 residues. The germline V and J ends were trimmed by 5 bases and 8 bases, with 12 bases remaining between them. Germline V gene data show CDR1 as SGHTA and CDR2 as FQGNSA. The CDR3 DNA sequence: TGTGCCAGCAGCCCCCCGACGGAGGAAAAACTGTTTTTT. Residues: CASSPPTEEKLFF.

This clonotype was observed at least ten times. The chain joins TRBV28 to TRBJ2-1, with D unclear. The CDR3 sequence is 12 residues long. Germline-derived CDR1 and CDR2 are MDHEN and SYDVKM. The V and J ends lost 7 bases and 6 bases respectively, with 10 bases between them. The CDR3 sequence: CASTKDGNEQFF. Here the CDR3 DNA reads TGTGCCAGCACTAAGGACGGCAATGAGCAGTTCTTC. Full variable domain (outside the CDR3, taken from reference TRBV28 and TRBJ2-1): DVKVTQSSRYLVKRTGEKVFLECVQDMDHENMFWYRQDPGLGLRLIYFSYDVKMKEKGDIPEGYSVSREKKERFSLILESASTNQTSMYLCASTKDGNEQFFGPGTRLTVL.

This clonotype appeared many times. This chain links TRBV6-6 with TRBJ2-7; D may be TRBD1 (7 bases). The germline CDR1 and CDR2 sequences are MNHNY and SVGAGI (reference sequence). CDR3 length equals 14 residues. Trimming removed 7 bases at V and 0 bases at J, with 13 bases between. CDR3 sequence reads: CASTSGGSSYEQYF. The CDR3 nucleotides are TGTGCCAGCACCTCAGGGGGGAGCTCCTACGAGCAGTACTTC.

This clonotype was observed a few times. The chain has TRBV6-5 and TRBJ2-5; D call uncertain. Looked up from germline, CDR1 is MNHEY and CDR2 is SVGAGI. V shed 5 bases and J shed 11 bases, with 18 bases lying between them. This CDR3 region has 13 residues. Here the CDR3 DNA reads TGTGCCAGCAGTCCGACGTGGCTGGGTGAGCAGTACTTC. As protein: CASSPTWLGEQYF.

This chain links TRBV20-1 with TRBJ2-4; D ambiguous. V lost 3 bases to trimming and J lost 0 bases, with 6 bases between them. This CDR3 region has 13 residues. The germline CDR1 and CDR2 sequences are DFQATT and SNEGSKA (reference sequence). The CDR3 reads CSARILAKNIQYF. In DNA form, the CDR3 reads TGCAGTGCTAGGATATTAGCCAAAAACATTCAGTACTTC.

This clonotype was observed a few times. The CDR3 coding sequence is TGTGCCAGCAGTTTAAGCGGAGGCAGGGAATGGGAGCAGTACTTC. Translated: CASSLSGGREWEQYF. This chain links TRBV28 with TRBJ2-7; D tentatively fits TRBD1 or TRBD2 (5 bases each). This CDR3 is built from 15 residues. Trimming took 2 bases from V and 7 from J, leaving 18 bases between them. In germline, CDR1 is MDHEN, CDR2 SYDVKM.

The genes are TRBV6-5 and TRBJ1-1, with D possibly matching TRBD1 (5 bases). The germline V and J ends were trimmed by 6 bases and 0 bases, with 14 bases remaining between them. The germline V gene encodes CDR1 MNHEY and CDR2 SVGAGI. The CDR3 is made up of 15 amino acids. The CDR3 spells CASSPETVMNTEAFF. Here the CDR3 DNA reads TGTGCCAGCAGCCCAGAGACAGTTATGAACACTGAAGCTTTCTTT.

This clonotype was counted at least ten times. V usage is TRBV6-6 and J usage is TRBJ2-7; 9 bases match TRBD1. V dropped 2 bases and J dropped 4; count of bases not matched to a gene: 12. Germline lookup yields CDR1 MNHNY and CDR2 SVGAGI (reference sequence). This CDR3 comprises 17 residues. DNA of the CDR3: TGTGCCAGCAGTTACCCAAGGGTAGGGACAGGGACGTACGAGCAGTACTTC. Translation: CASSYPRVGTGTYEQYF.

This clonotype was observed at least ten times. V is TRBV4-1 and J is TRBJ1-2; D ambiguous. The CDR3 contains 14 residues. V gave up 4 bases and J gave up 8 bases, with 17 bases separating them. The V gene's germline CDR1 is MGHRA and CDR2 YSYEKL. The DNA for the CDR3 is TGCGCCAGCAGCCCAAAACCGGGAGCAAGCGGCTACACCTTC. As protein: CASSPKPGASGYTF.

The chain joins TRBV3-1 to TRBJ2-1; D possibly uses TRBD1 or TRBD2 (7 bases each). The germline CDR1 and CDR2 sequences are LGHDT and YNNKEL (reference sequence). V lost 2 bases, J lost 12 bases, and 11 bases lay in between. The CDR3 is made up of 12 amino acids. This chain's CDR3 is CASSQTGEGQFF. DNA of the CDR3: TGTGCCAGCAGCCAAACAGGGGAGGGGCAGTTCTTC.

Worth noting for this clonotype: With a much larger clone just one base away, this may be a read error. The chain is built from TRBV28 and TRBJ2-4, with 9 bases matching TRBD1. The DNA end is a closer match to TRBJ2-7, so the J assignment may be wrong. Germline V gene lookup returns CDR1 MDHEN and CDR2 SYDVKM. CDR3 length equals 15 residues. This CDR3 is CAGSLTGQGLYEQYF. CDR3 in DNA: TGTGCCGGCAGCTTGACGGGACAGGGATTGTACGAGCAGTACTTC.

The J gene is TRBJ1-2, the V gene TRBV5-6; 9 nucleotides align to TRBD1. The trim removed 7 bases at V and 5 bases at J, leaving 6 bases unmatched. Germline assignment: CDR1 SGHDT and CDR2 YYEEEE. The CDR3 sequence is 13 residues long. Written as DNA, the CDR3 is TGTGCCAGCGACGACAGGGGGATGTATGGCTACACCTTC. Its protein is CASDDRGMYGYTF.

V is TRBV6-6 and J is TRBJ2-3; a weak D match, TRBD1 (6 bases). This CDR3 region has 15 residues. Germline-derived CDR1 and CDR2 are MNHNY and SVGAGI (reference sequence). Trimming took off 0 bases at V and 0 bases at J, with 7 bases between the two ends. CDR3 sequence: CASSYSQGSTDTQYF. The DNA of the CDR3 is TGTGCCAGCAGTTACTCTCAGGGGAGCACAGATACGCAGTATTTT.

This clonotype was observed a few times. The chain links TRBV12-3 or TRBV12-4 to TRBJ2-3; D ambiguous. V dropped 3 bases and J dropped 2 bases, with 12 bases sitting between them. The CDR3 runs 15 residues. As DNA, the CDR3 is TGTGCCAGCAGTTTTCAGGCAGGATACACAGATACGCAGTATTTT. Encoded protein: CASSFQAGYTDTQYF.

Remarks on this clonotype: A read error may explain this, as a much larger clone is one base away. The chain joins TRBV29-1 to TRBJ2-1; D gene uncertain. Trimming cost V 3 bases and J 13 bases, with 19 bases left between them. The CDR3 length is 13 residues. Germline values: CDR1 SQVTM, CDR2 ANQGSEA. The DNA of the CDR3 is TGCAGCGTTGAGGGTCGGCTTCAAGAGACCCAGTTCTTC. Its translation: CSVEGRLQETQFF.

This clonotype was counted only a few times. The CDR3 DNA is TGCAGTGCTCCCCCGGTCGACAGGAGCTACACCGGGGAGCTGTTTTTT. It specifies CSAPPVDRSYTGELFF. The V and J genes are TRBV20-1 and TRBJ2-2; maybe TRBD1 (6 bases). V was clipped by 5 bases and J by 3 bases, with 19 bases between them. The length of the CDR3 is 16 residues. The V gene's germline CDR1 is DFQATT and CDR2 SNEGSKA (reference sequence).

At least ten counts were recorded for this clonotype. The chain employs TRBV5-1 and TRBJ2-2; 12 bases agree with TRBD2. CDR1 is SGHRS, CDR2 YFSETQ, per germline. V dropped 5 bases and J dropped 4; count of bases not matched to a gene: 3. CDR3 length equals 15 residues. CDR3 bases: TGCGCCAGCAGAGGACTAGCGGGGTTCACCGGGGAGCTGTTTTTT. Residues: CASRGLAGFTGELFF.

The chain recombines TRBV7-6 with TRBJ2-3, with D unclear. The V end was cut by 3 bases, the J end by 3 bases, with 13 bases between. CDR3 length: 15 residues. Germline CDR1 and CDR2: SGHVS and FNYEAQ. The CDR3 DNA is TGTGCCAGCAGCTTGGCGCGTGGGTTAACAGATACGCAGTATTTT. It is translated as CASSLARGLTDTQYF.